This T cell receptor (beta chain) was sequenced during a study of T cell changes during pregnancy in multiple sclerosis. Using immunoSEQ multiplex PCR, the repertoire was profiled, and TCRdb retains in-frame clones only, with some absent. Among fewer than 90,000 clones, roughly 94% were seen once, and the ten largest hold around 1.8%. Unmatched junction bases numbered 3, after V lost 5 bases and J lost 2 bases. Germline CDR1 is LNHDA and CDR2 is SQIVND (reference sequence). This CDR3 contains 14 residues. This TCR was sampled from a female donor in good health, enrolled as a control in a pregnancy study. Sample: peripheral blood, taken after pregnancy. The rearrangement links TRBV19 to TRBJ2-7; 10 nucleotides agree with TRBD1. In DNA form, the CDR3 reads TGTGCCAGTAGTTCCGGGACAGGGGCCTACGAGCAGTACTTC. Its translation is CASSSGTGAYEQYF. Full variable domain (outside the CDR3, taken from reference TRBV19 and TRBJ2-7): DGGITQSPKYLFRKEGQNVTLSCEQNLNHDAMYWYRQDPGQGLRLIYYSQIVNDFQKGDIAEGYSVSREKKESFPLTVTSAQKNPTAFYLCASSSGTGAYEQYFGPGTRLTVT.